The 17 T cell receptor beta chains reported below all come from one sample, sequenced in a study of blood T cell repertoires in COVID-19. The protocol was immunoSEQ multiplex PCR, while the TCRdb copy is restricted to in-frame clones and leaves out a portion. This repertoire shows some 100,000 clones, roughly 90% found once; its top ten account for around 6%. Material for sequencing was peripheral blood. Every receptor here comes from a man aged 65 to 85 with acute or convalescent COVID-19.

The rearrangement joins TRBV11-3 to TRBJ2-7, with TRBD1 as a possible D gene (5 bases). Trimming removed 5 bases at V and 6 bases at J, with 14 bases between. Germline CDR1 reads SGHNT; CDR2 reads YENEEA. This CDR3 has 13 amino acids. CDR3 coding DNA: TGTGCCAGCAGCCCCAGGGAAGGGGCCGAGCAGTACTTC. Translated: CASSPREGAEQYF.

J is TRBJ1-2 and V is TRBV7-9, with 7 bases fitting TRBD1. This CDR3 has 17 amino acids. Per germline, CDR1 SEHNR and CDR2 FQNEAQ (reference sequence). With 2 bases clipped from V and 7 bases from J, the junction kept 16 bases outside the gene matches. The CDR3 DNA reads as TGTGCCAGCAGCTTAAAACCCCTCCTCCAGGGGGGAGCTGGCTACACCTTC. It translates to CASSLKPLLQGGAGYTF.

The V gene is TRBV6-5, the J gene TRBJ2-3, with D possibly TRBD1 on 5 matching bases. Trimming took 4 bases from V and 6 from J, leaving 14 bases between them. Germline-derived CDR1 and CDR2 are MNHEY and SVGAGI. There are 14 residues in the CDR3. The CDR3 is CASSWAGPSDTQYF. The CDR3 DNA is TGTGCCAGCAGTTGGGCAGGGCCCTCGGATACGCAGTATTTT.

This clone came up a few times. The rearrangement uses TRBV7-2 and TRBJ2-7; 9 bases are a match to TRBD1. Trimming cost V 6 bases and J 1 base; bases outside gene matches: 1. The CDR3 is 13 amino acids. Germline V gene sequence: CDR1 SGHTA, CDR2 FQGNSA. The CDR3 loop is CASSGTGSYEQYF. DNA of the CDR3: TGTGCCAGCAGTGGGACAGGGTCCTACGAGCAGTACTTC.

The rearrangement uses TRBV12-5 and TRBJ1-4, with 8 bases that match TRBD1. This CDR3 has 15 amino acids. V shed 5 bases and J 8 bases; nucleotides not matched to a gene: 10. Looked up from germline, CDR1 is LGHNT and CDR2 is FRNRAP. CDR3 sequence: CASGGPGGAREKLFF. The CDR3, as DNA: TGTGCTAGTGGTGGCCCAGGGGGCGCGCGGGAAAAACTGTTTTTT.

This clone has a single count. The chain carries TRBV5-6 and TRBJ2-7, with D perhaps TRBD2 (5 bases). CDR1 is SGHDT, CDR2 YYEEEE, per germline. There are 14 residues in the CDR3. Trimming stripped 2 bases from V and 1 base from J, with 10 bases between. In nucleotides, the CDR3 is TGTGCCAGCAGCTTTGGTAGCGCTTCCTACGAGCAGTACTTC. Amino acids: CASSFGSASYEQYF. Drawing the rest from reference TRBV5-6 and TRBJ2-7, the complete variable domain is DAGVTQSPTHLIKTRGQQVTLRCSPKSGHDTVSWYQQALGQGPQFIFQYYEEEERQRGNFPDRFSGHQFPNYSSELNVNALLLGDSALYLCASSFGSASYEQYFGPGTRLTVT.

The chain carries TRBV6-1 and TRBJ2-1; 8 bases fit TRBD2. In germline, CDR1 is MNHNS, CDR2 SASEGT. This CDR3 comprises 15 residues. V was clipped by 2 bases and J by 11 bases; unmatched bases: 11. The CDR3 region is CASSEPGLERPQQFF. CDR3 nucleotides: TGTGCCAGCAGTGAACCGGGACTAGAAAGACCACAGCAGTTCTTC.

The chain links TRBV29-1 to TRBJ2-7; D is perhaps TRBD1 (6 bases). Germline CDR1 reads SQVTM; CDR2 reads ANQGSEA. V was cut by 0 bases and J by 0 bases, with 15 bases left in between. The CDR3 is made up of 16 amino acids. The CDR3 bases are TGCAGCGTTGAAGAAAGACCGCCCAGGGGCTCCTACGAGCAGTACTTC. Translated, it gives CSVEERPPRGSYEQYF.

The chain has TRBV6-5 and TRBJ1-3; D is unresolved. This CDR3 is built from 15 residues. Per the germline V gene, CDR1 is MNHEY and CDR2 is SVGAGI. Trimming left V 7 bases short and J 2 bases short, with 15 bases between. CDR3 bases: TGTGCCAGCAAGACTGGTCTGGGTGCTGGAAACACCATATATTTT. Amino acids: CASKTGLGAGNTIYF.

This rearrangement joins TRBV3-1 (or the pseudogene TRBV3-2) to TRBJ2-1; 7 bases match TRBD2. The CDR3 loop spans 16 amino acids. Per germline, CDR1 LGHDT and CDR2 YNNKEL (reference sequence). V was clipped by 2 bases and J by 4 bases; unmatched bases: 8. The CDR3 nucleotides read TGTGCCAGCAGCCAATTAGCTAGCGGATGGTACAATGAGCAGTTCTTC. Its translation is CASSQLASGWYNEQFF.

J is TRBJ2-7 and V is TRBV6-5, with 10 bases fitting TRBD1. The V gene's germline CDR1 is MNHEY and CDR2 SVGAGI. Losses at the gene ends were 4 bases for V and 5 bases for J; bases not matched to a gene: 11. The CDR3 totals 16 residues. The CDR3 bases are TGTGCCAGCAGTTCCCCTCGGGACAGGGGTTTCCACGAGCAGTACTTC. Its protein is CASSSPRDRGFHEQYF.

The V gene is TRBV5-8, the J gene TRBJ1-2, with 7 bases lining up with TRBD1. The CDR3 extends over 17 amino acids. Trimming at V came to 4 bases and at J to 4 bases, leaving 16 bases not matched to a gene. Germline V gene data show CDR1 as SGHTS and CDR2 as YDEGEE. CDR3 nucleotides: TGTGCCAGCAGCCCGGGGCCGGGACAGAACGCCTTCTATGGCTACACCTTC. Its translation is CASSPGPGQNAFYGYTF.

This chain joins TRBV6-7 and TRBJ1-1; D is ambiguous. TRBV6-7 is reported as an ORF; its role is uncertain. V lost 2 bases, J lost 5 bases, and 9 bases lay in between. The CDR3 runs 13 residues. CDR3 bases: TGTGCCAGCAGTTACGAGTCGGGGACTGAAGCTTTCTTT. Encoded protein: CASSYESGTEAFF.

V gene TRBV6-1 combines with J gene TRBJ1-6; tentative D call: TRBD1 (5 bases). Trimming took off 3 bases at V and 7 bases at J, with 10 bases between the two ends. The CDR3 has 14 amino acids. The germline V gene has CDR1 MNHNS and CDR2 SASEGT. In DNA, the CDR3 is TGTGCCAGCAGTGAGACAGTCCAGAATTCACCCCTCCACTTT. Residues: CASSETVQNSPLHF.

In this sample, this clone turned up many times. The chain is built from TRBV11-2 and TRBJ2-1; D perhaps matches TRBD2 (6 bases). Trimming took 5 bases from V and 5 from J, leaving 13 bases between them. The CDR3 length is 14 residues. Germline V gene lookup returns CDR1 SGHAT and CDR2 FQNNGV. The CDR3 is CASSPDYLDNEQFF. In nucleotides, the CDR3 is TGTGCCAGCAGCCCGGACTATCTTGACAATGAGCAGTTCTTC.

Details on this clone: One junction end does not reproduce the germline sequence, and a read error may be involved. The chain combines TRBV5-6 with TRBJ1-1; a possible D gene is TRBD1 (6 bases). Germline V gene sequence: CDR1 SGHDT, CDR2 YYEEEE. The CDR3 totals 14 residues. DNA for the CDR3: TGTGCCAGCAGTTTGGGCACAGGGTCGCCTGAAGCTTTCTTT. Its translation is CASSLGTGSPEAFF.

The chain is built from TRBV28 and TRBJ1-6; D is unresolved. V lost 7 bases and J lost 7, with 14 bases in between. Germline CDR1 and CDR2: MDHEN and SYDVKM. The CDR3 totals 14 residues. DNA of the CDR3: TGTGCCAGCATTCCGGGCGGGGAGAATTCACCCCTCCACTTT. It translates to CASIPGGENSPLHF.